This entry describes one TCR beta chain. Trimming cost V 6 bases and J 6 bases; bases outside gene matches: 7. Germline V gene sequence: CDR1 SEHNR, CDR2 FQNEAQ (reference sequence). The CDR3 has 15 amino acids. Using immunoSEQ multiplex PCR, the repertoire was profiled, and TCRdb retains in-frame clones only, with some absent. This table has 250,000 or so clones, about 93% appearing once. The record originates from a study of blood T cell repertoires in COVID-19. Study-wide background: The analysed material was cDNA or gDNA that came from T cells, B-cell-depleted T cells, or PBMCs.

The sample was peripheral blood. The chain joins TRBV7-9 to TRBJ2-1; 11 bases fit TRBD2. The clonotype was recovered from a man younger than 45 with COVID-19, enrolled during active disease. CDR3 bases: TGTGCCAGCAGTCCTAGCGGGGGGAGTCTCAATGAGCAGTTCTTC. Translated, it gives CASSPSGGSLNEQFF.